One T cell receptor (beta chain) is described in this entry. The target antigen is unknown. Trimming took off 1 base at V and 8 bases at J, with 11 bases between the two ends. The germline CDR1 and CDR2 sequences are SNHLY and FYNNEI. The CDR3 is made up of 14 amino acids. This entry belongs to a study of immune evolution from preneoplasia to lung adenocarcinoma. Patient tissue came from resections in Japan or China, 2014–2017. Overall study results and limits: Normal lung had the highest top T cell clone frequencies. Later-stage lesions seemingly showed higher T cell density and diversity than normal lung. Highest clonality occurred in KRAS-mutant, not EGFR-mutant or double wild-type, nodules.

Libraries were prepared by immunoSEQ multiplex PCR; TCRdb keeps only in-frame clonotypes and omits some of them. The data contain over 30,000 clones, under 85% of them singletons. What was sequenced was FFPE invasive lung adenocarcinoma tissue. This rearrangement joins TRBV2 to TRBJ1-4; possibly TRBD1 for D (5 bases). The source is a person in their sixties with lung adenocarcinoma. CDR3: CASSEEAGREKLFF. CDR3 nucleotide sequence: TGTGCCAGCAGTGAAGAGGCAGGGAGGGAAAAACTGTTTTTT.